This T cell receptor (beta chain) was sequenced for a study of memory CD4+ T cells and cytomegalovirus serostatus. The overall study: This sample comes from healthy Belgian adults, under 10 CMV seropositive, roughly 22 seronegative.

Single viable CD3+CD4+CD8-CD45RO+ cells were sorted as the memory CD4+ T cells. CDR3 length equals 14 residues. The V gene's germline CDR1 is LNHDA and CDR2 SQIVND (reference sequence). V lost 3 bases and J lost 3, with 11 bases in between. Original data processing: After removing out-of-frame reads, around 2.2 million distinct TCRbeta sequences remained. The assay was immunoSEQ multiplex PCR, and TCRdb's table has in-frame clones only and misses some. V, J and clone size are those of that table, while D and trimming were read from the DNA. The sample consists of 70,000 to 90,000 clones, around 82% of them appearing once.

The sequence was collected from an adult in good health and CMV-seropositive. Sample: memory CD4+ T cells from blood. The chain links TRBV19 to TRBJ1-1; D not resolved. CDR3 loop: CASSIPGLDTEAFF. The CDR3 bases are TGTGCCAGTAGTATCCCGGGCCTTGACACTGAAGCTTTCTTT.